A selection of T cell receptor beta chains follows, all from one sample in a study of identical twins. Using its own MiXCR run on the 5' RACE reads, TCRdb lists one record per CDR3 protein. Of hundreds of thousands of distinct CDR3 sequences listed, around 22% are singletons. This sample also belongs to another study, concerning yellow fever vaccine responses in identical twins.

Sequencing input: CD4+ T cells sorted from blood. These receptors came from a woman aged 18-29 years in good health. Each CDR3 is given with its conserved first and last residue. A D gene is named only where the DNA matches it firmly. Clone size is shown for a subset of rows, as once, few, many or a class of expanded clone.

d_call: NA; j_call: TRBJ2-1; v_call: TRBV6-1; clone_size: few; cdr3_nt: TGTGCCAGCAGTGAACCGAATGAGCAGTTCTTC; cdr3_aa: CASSEPNEQFF
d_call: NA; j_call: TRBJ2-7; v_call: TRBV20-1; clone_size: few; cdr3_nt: TGCAGTGCTAGAGTTGGTGGCATGTACGAGCAGTACTTC; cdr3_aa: CSARVGGMYEQYF
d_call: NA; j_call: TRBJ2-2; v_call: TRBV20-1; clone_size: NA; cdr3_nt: TGCAGTGCTTCCCGGGGGAACACCGGGGAGCTGTTTTTT; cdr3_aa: CSASRGNTGELFF
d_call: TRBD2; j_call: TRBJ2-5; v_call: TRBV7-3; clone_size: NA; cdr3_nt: TGTGCCAGCAGCTTATCCGGGACTAGCAGAGAGACCCAGTACTTC; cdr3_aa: CASSLSGTSRETQYF
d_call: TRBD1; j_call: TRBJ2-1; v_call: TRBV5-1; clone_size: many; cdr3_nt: TGCGCCAGCAGCTTGGACGGGACAGGTTACAATGAGCAGTTCTTC; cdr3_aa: CASSLDGTGYNEQFF
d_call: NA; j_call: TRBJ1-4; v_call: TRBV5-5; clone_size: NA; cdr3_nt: TGTGCCAGCAGCTTGGCAGGAGGAGCAACTAATGAAAAACTGTTTTTT; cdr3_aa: CASSLAGGATNEKLFF
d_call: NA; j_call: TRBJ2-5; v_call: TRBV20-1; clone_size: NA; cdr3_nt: TGCAGTGCTGGCAGGGGAGAGACCCAGTACTTC; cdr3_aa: CSAGRGETQYF
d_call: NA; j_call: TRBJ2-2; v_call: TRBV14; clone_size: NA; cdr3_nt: TGTGCCAGCAGCCAGGGGGGACTTTTTCCCGGGGAGCTGTTTTTT; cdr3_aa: CASSQGGLFPGELFF
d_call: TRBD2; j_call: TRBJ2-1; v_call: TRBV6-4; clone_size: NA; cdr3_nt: TGTGCCAGCAGTCTCAAAGCGGGAGTCCCCAATGAGCAGTTCTTC; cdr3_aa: CASSLKAGVPNEQFF
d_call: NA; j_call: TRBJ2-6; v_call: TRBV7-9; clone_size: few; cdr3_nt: TGTGCCAGCAGCACTTGGACAACCTCTGGGGCCAACGTCCTGACTTTC; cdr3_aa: CASSTWTTSGANVLTF
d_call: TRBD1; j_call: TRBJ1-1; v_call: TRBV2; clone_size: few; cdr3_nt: TGTGCCAGCAGTGCGACAGGGAGGACTGAAGCTTTCTTT; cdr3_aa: CASSATGRTEAFF
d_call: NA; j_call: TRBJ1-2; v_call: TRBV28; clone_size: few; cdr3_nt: TGTGCCAGCAGTTTAAGTATCCCTAACTATGGCTACACCTTC; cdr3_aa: CASSLSIPNYGYTF
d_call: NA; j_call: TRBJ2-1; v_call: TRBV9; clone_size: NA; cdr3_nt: TGTGCCAGCAGCGTAGCTCCTAGAGATTATGAGCAGTTCTTC; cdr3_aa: CASSVAPRDYEQFF
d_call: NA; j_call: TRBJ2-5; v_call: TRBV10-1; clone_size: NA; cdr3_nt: TGCGCCAGCAGTGAGCGAGGGGGTGATCGGGAGACCCAGTACTTC; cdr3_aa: CASSERGGDRETQYF
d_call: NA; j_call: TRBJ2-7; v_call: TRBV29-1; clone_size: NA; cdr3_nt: TGCAGCGTTGTTGGCAGGGGGGACACCTACGAGCAGTACTTC; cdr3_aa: CSVVGRGDTYEQYF
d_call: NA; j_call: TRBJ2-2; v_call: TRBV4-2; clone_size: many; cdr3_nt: TGTGCCAGCAGCCAAGAGCCGTCGACTAACGGTTACACCGGGGAGCTGTTTTTT; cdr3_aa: CASSQEPSTNGYTGELFF
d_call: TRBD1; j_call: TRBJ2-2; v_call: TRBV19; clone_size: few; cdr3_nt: TGTGCCAGTAGTGTCCCCAGGGGGTCCGGGGAGCTGTTTTTT; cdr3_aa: CASSVPRGSGELFF
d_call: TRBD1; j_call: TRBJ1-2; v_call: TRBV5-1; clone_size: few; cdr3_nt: TGCGCCAGCGCTGACAGGGAAGGCGCGGATGGCTACACCTTC; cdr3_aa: CASADREGADGYTF
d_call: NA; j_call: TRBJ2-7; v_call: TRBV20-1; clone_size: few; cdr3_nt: TGCAGTGCTAGAGTTAGCGCGGCCTACGAGCAGTACTTC; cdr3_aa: CSARVSAAYEQYF
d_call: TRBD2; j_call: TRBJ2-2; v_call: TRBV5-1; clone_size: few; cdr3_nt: TGCGCCAGCAGCTCCCCGGGACTAGCGGGGGGCCGCACCGGGGAGCTGTTTTTT; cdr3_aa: CASSSPGLAGGRTGELFF
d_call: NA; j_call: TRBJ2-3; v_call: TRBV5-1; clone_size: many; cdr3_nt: TGTGCCAGCAGCTTAGGGGGGGCTGGGAGCACAGATACGCAGTATTTT; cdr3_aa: CASSLGGAGSTDTQYF
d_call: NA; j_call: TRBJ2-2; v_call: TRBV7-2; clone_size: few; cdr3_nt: TGTGCCAGCAGCCCAGCCCCAGGGTCGGGCGGGGAGCTGTTTTTT; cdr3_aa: CASSPAPGSGGELFF
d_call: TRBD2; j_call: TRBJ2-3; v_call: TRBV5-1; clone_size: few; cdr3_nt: TGCGCCAGCAGTAAACGCGGGGGTTACACAGATACGCAGTATTTT; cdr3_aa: CASSKRGGYTDTQYF
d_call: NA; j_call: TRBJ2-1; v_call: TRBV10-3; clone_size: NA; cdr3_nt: TGTGCCATCATGGGCCTGCGGGAAGCCGGCTACAATGAGCAGTTCTTC; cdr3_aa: CAIMGLREAGYNEQFF
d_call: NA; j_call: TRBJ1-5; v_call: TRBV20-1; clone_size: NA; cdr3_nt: TGCAGTGCTAGAGATGGACCCTCGCAGCCCCAGCATTTT; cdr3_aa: CSARDGPSQPQHF
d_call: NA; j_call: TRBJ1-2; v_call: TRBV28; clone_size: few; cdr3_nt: TGTGCCTCGTACCCGGGGCGGGTAAACTATGGCTACACCTTC; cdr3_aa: CASYPGRVNYGYTF
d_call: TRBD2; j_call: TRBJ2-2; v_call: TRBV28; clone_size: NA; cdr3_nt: TGTGCCAGCAGCCTACTGTCACCGGGACTAGCGAACACCGGGGAGCTGTTTTTT; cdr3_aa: CASSLLSPGLANTGELFF